The rows below give T cell receptor beta chains drawn from one sample of a study of shared clonotypes between healthy human individuals. Method: immunoSEQ multiplex PCR; TCRdb's copy keeps in-frame clones and lacks some. The sample carries nearly 2 million clones, about 94% recorded once. Material for sequencing was naive CD8+ T cells sorted from blood. Every receptor here comes from a man younger than 35 in good health. Each CDR3 is given with its conserved first and last residue. A D gene is named only where the DNA matches it firmly. Some rows mark clone size as missing; the rest say once, few, many or name a class of expanded clone.

J	D	V	size	DNA	CDR3
TRBJ2-7	.	TRBV6-6	.	TGTGCCACTTCAAGGGACTCCTACGAGCAGTACTTC	CATSRDSYEQYF
TRBJ2-5	.	TRBV19	once	TGTGCCAGTAGTTTGGACCATGAAGAGACCCAGTACTTC	CASSLDHEETQYF
TRBJ1-1	.	TRBV29-1	.	TGCAGCGTTGGGGGGGTTAACACTGAAGCTTTCTTT	CSVGGVNTEAFF
TRBJ1-2	.	TRBV4-2	.	TGTGCCAGCAGCCAAGATTCCGACAGCGCCTATGGCTACACCTTC	CASSQDSDSAYGYTF
TRBJ2-5	.	TRBV4-3	.	TGCGCCAGCAGTCAGGGGCTGGAGGGGATACAAGAGACCCAGTACTTC	CASSQGLEGIQETQYF
TRBJ1-1	.	TRBV7-9	.	TGTGCCAGCAGCCCAGTCCCGGAGAACACTGAAGCTTTCTTT	CASSPVPENTEAFF
TRBJ1-2	.	TRBV2	.	TGTGCCAGCAGTGGCCTCACTGGAACAGAGCAAGGTTGCACCTTC	CASSGLTGTEQGCTF
TRBJ2-7	.	TRBV5-6	once	TGTGCCAGCAGCTTGGGTACGGGTTACGAGCAGTACTTC	CASSLGTGYEQYF
TRBJ1-4	TRBD1	TRBV15	.	TGTGCCACTCGTCGGGAGGGGGCGTCTAATGAAAAACTGTTTTTT	CATRREGASNEKLFF
TRBJ2-1	TRBD2	TRBV5-1	.	TGCGCCAGCAGCCCCGCCGCGCTAGCGGGAGGGTACAATGAGCAGTTCTTC	CASSPAALAGGYNEQFF
TRBJ2-3	.	TRBV2	.	TGTGCCAGCAGTGTGGGGGCCTTCACAGATACGCAGTATTTT	CASSVGAFTDTQYF
TRBJ1-1	TRBD1	TRBV9	few	TGTGCCAGCAGCGTCGGGAGAGGGGGCGACACTGAAGCTTTCTTT	CASSVGRGGDTEAFF
TRBJ2-7	.	TRBV7-9	.	TGTGCCAGCAGCTACCCCTTAAGAGGGAACGAGCAGTACTTC	CASSYPLRGNEQYF
TRBJ2-3	.	TRBV27	.	TGTGCCAGCAGTTTATCGGCAGGGGATTTTGCAGATACGCAGTATTTT	CASSLSAGDFADTQYF
TRBJ2-5	.	TRBV4-1	.	TGCGCCAGCAGCCTTAACGGGGGCGGGGAAGAGACCCAGTACTTC	CASSLNGGGEETQYF
TRBJ1-2	.	TRBV5-1	few	TGCGCCAGCAGCTTGGATGGGGGTTTGGGCTATGGCTACACCTTC	CASSLDGGLGYGYTF
TRBJ2-3	.	TRBV7-9	once	TGTGCCAGCAGCCGCGAAGACACAGATACGCAGTATTTT	CASSREDTDTQYF
TRBJ2-2	.	TRBV6-5	.	TGTGCCAGCAGTTACCGGGGGTTGGGTAACACCGGGGAGCTGTTTTTT	CASSYRGLGNTGELFF
TRBJ2-5	.	TRBV13	.	TGTGCCACCGGGCCCTGGCAAGAGACCCAGTACTTC	CATGPWQETQYF
TRBJ2-4	TRBD2	TRBV9	.	TGTGCCAGCAGCCCCGGCGGGGGGAGCGGAAACATTCAGTACTTC	CASSPGGGSGNIQYF
TRBJ1-4	TRBD1	TRBV9	once	TGTGCCAGCAGCGAAAATAAACAGGGGGCTCAACTGGGTAATGAAAAACTGTTTTTT	CASSENKQGAQLGNEKLFF
TRBJ2-5	.	TRBV5-4	.	TGTGCCAGCAGCTTGGAGCAGGAGCAAGAGACCCAGTACTTC	CASSLEQEQETQYF
TRBJ2-1	TRBD2	TRBV7-9	.	TGTGCCAGCAGCTTATCTTATAGCGGGACTACCTACAATGAGCAGTTCTTC	CASSLSYSGTTYNEQFF
TRBJ2-2	TRBD1	TRBV6-1	.	TGTGCCAGCAATGAGGAGGGACAGGGGGCCACCGGGGAGCTGTTTTTT	CASNEEGQGATGELFF
TRBJ2-7	.	TRBV5-1	once	TGCGCCAGCAGCTTGGAGGGTGTATCCTACGAGCAGTACTTC	CASSLEGVSYEQYF
TRBJ1-4	.	TRBV2	.	TGTGCCAGCAGGGGCGGGGACGAAAAACTGTTTTTT	CASRGGDEKLFF
TRBJ1-2	TRBD1	TRBV5-6	.	TGTGCCAGCAGCTCGGACCTGACAGGGACGGATGGCTACACCTTC	CASSSDLTGTDGYTF
TRBJ1-2	.	TRBV6-4	once	TGTGCCAGCAGTGAAGGGCGCTATGGCTACACCTTC	CASSEGRYGYTF
TRBJ2-7	TRBD1	TRBV4-2	.	TGTGCCAGCAGCTTCGGGACAGGGAACTACGAGCAGTACTTC	CASSFGTGNYEQYF
TRBJ1-5	.	TRBV6-5	.	TGTGCCAGCAGCCCGACGTGGAGCAATCAGCCCCAGCATTTT	CASSPTWSNQPQHF